Listed below are T cell receptor beta chains from one sample, sequenced in a study of blood T cells in healthy people across ages. From the 5' RACE reads, TCRdb called clonotypes with MiXCR, one entry per CDR3 protein. Of hundreds of thousands of distinct CDR3 sequences detected, 45% to 50% appear once; the ten largest clones hold 25% to 35%. Sequencing was carried out using blood. The receptors stem from a woman in her fifties or sixties in good health. The CDR3 runs from the conserved cysteine through the conserved F or W. Fields, in order: J gene, clone size, V gene, D gene, CDR3 length, CDR3 DNA, CDR3 protein. D genes are given only for firm matches. Clone size, where shown, is once, few, many, or a class for clones that have expanded.

TRBJ2-5 . TRBV20-1 TRBD1 16 TGCAGTGCTAGACCTAATTTTGGACAGGGGAGAGAGACCCAGTACTTC CSARPNFGQGRETQYF
TRBJ2-3 . TRBV4-3 . 14 TGCGCCAGCACTCAGGAACTCAACACAGATACGCAGTATTTT CASTQELNTDTQYF
TRBJ2-7 few TRBV24-1 TRBD1 16 TGTGCCACCAGTGATCCCAATCGACAGGGGAACAACGAGCAGTACTTC CATSDPNRQGNNEQYF
TRBJ2-1 few TRBV7-2 . 15 TGTGCCAGCAGCTTACGGGGACAGACTAGCAATGAGCAGTTCTTC CASSLRGQTSNEQFF
TRBJ2-3 . TRBV12-3/TRBV12-4 . 15 TGTGCCAGCAGTTTCACAGCCCCTAGCACAGATACGCAGTATTTT CASSFTAPSTDTQYF
TRBJ2-7 few TRBV7-2 . 11 TGTGCCAGCAGCTCCCACACCGAGCAGTACTTC CASSSHTEQYF
TRBJ2-7 . TRBV4-3 TRBD1 15 TGCGCCAGCAGCCAAGATACAGGGGGGTTCTACGAGCAGTACTTC CASSQDTGGFYEQYF
TRBJ2-1 few TRBV2 . 13 TGTGCCAGCATCCGAGTCCGGGACAATGAGCAGTTCTTC CASIRVRDNEQFF
TRBJ2-7 . TRBV20-1 TRBD2 14 TGCAGTGCTAGGAGCCCCCGGGGGGCCTACGAGCAGTACTTC CSARSPRGAYEQYF
TRBJ2-7 . TRBV28 . 13 TGTGCCAGCGAGGGACTCCCCATCTACGAGCAGTACTTC CASEGLPIYEQYF
TRBJ2-5 . TRBV3-1 . 13 TGTGCCAGCAGCCAATTCGATAGGGAGACCCAGTACTTC CASSQFDRETQYF
TRBJ2-2 . TRBV12-3/TRBV12-4 . 13 TGTGCCAGCAGTTTGGCGAGGACCGGGGAGCTGTTTTTT CASSLARTGELFF
TRBJ2-7 few TRBV7-2 . 16 TGTGCCAGCAGCACATCCCCGGTTCGGGTTGGATACGAGCAGTACTTC CASSTSPVRVGYEQYF
TRBJ1-4 few TRBV4-3 . 17 TGCGCCAGCAGCCAAAAGCTTCCGACAGTAGTAAATGAAAAACTGTTTTTT CASSQKLPTVVNEKLFF
TRBJ2-3 medium-sized TRBV7-8 TRBD2 14 TGTGCCAGCAGCCTCTGGACTAGCCAGGATACGCAGTATTTT CASSLWTSQDTQYF
TRBJ2-1 many TRBV29-1 . 10 TGCAGCGTCGATCAAAATGAGCAGTTCTTC CSVDQNEQFF
TRBJ1-2 . TRBV6-6 . 13 TGTGCCAGCAGTCCGGACAGTCTCTATGGCTACACCTTC CASSPDSLYGYTF
TRBJ2-7 . TRBV7-7 . 15 TGTGCCAGCAGCCCGGGGGCTAGCGGATACAATGAGCAGTACTTC CASSPGASGYNEQYF